Listed below are T cell receptor beta chains from one sample, sequenced in a study of blood T cell repertoires in COVID-19. Some clones are missing from TCRdb's copy, which holds only in-frame ones; the method was immunoSEQ multiplex PCR. This sample has a few hundred thousand clones, with approximately 83% found just once. The specimen sequenced was PBMCs or T cells enriched from blood (not recorded which). Every receptor here comes from a woman between 50 and 59 years old who had recovered from COVID-19. The CDR3 runs from the conserved cysteine through the conserved F or W.

v_gene	j_gene	CDR3aa
TRBV14	TRBJ2-1	CASSRGQGRSDEQFF
TRBV9	TRBJ2-5	CASSVGTRMETQYF
TRBV5-1	TRBJ1-1	CASSIQSMNTEAFF
TRBV5-1	TRBJ1-2	CASSLGPSVARGGYTF
TRBV5-4	TRBJ2-2	CASSLAGGKGELFF
TRBV3-1/TRBV3-2	TRBJ1-5	CASSPGLGLHF
TRBV27	TRBJ2-1	CASSLSGQGRGEQFF
TRBV11-3	TRBJ1-1	CASSLERGTEAFF
TRBV9	TRBJ1-1	CASNRGNTEAFF
TRBV11-3	TRBJ2-2	CASSTGAGELFF
TRBV29-1	TRBJ2-5	CSVTGLQQGETQYF
TRBV4-1	TRBJ1-3	CASSQVQPPSGNTIYF
TRBV2	TRBJ1-4	CASSQLQGASEKLFF
TRBV24-1	TRBJ2-3	CATSELRQGAEGDTQYF
TRBV24-1	TRBJ2-1	CATSEGGGRYNEQFF
TRBV28	TRBJ1-5	CASRRPGQDPRGQPQHF
TRBV29-1	TRBJ2-1	CSARAAVSYNEQFF
TRBV29-1	TRBJ2-1	CSVEDPGLARNEQFF
TRBV2	TRBJ2-1	CASSAGLAGVIYEQFF
TRBV5-4	TRBJ2-2	CASSLGARANTGELFF
TRBV9	TRBJ2-5	CASSVGTGGGETQYF
TRBV5-4	TRBJ1-6	CASRRYDRGLDSPLHF
TRBV3-1/TRBV3-2	TRBJ1-3	CASSQMPGAGNTIYF
TRBV2	TRBJ1-2	CASTVWHGEGYTF
TRBV5-1	TRBJ2-5	CASSLGSGRGETQYF
TRBV14	TRBJ2-7	CASSQDYRGEQYF
TRBV3-1/TRBV3-2	TRBJ2-2	CASSQGYSGGGTGELFF
TRBV3-1/TRBV3-2	TRBJ1-2	CASTRSNYGYTF
TRBV3-1/TRBV3-2	TRBJ1-2	CASSHNRGSGYTF
TRBV5-1	TRBJ2-7	CASSQQGGRYEQYF
TRBV5-1	TRBJ2-3	CASSLSYWGGGTDTQYF
TRBV5-1	TRBJ1-1	CASSLSGQNEAFF
TRBV27	TRBJ2-5	CASSPGTGVWETQYF
TRBV28	TRBJ1-2	CASSLGGTGNYGYTF
TRBV9	TRBJ1-6	CASSAGYSGNSPLHF
TRBV28	TRBJ1-2	CASSLNSYGYTF